The 10 T cell receptor beta chains in this list originate from one sample, sequenced in a study of T cell repertoires and HLA-DP antigens. Antigens of these TCRs are unknown. Generated by immunoSEQ multiplex PCR, the TCRdb table keeps only in-frame clones and is missing some. Counted here are roughly 70,000 clones, about four fifths occurring once; the ten biggest clones make up 1.6%. Sequencing was performed on CD4+ T cells from PBMCs. Source of these receptors: a man aged 55 to 69 in good health and CMV-seronegative.

This sequence joins TRBV11-2 and TRBJ2-3; 8 bases line up with TRBD1. After removal of 2 bases from V and 6 bases from J, the junction contained 4 bases not matched to a gene. CDR3 length: 14 amino acids. Germline V lookup: CDR1 SGHAT, CDR2 FQNNGV. The DNA for the CDR3 is TGTGCCAGCAGCTTACAGGGGGCAAGGGATACGCAGTATTTT. It specifies CASSLQGARDTQYF.

The rearrangement joins TRBV6-1 to TRBJ2-7; D ambiguous. The germline gives CDR1 MNHNS, CDR2 SASEGT. V was trimmed by 2 bases and J by 2 bases, leaving 13 bases between them. The CDR3 is 15 amino acids. This chain's CDR3 is CASSEMAGQTYEQYF. The CDR3 nucleotides read TGTGCCAGCAGTGAAATGGCTGGTCAGACCTACGAGCAGTACTTC.

The rearrangement links TRBV10-3 to TRBJ1-1, with 8 positions matching TRBD1. The CDR3 runs to 13 residues. With V trimmed by 8 bases and J by 1 base, 3 bases remained unmatched. CDR1 and CDR2 (germline): ENHRY, SYGVKD. The CDR3 spells CAIAGQGNTEAFF. The DNA for the CDR3 is TGTGCCATCGCCGGACAGGGGAACACTGAAGCTTTCTTT.

The chain couples TRBV5-6 to TRBJ2-3, with 8 bases that match TRBD2. The CDR3 runs to 14 residues. V shed 4 bases and J 0 bases; nucleotides not matched to a gene: 1. Per germline, CDR1 SGHDT and CDR2 YYEEEE. The CDR3 nucleotides read TGTGCCAGCAGCCCGGGGGGGAGCACAGATACGCAGTATTTT. As protein: CASSPGGSTDTQYF.

V is TRBV6-6 and J is TRBJ1-5; possible D gene TRBD1, 5 bases. The CDR3 is made up of 14 amino acids. Germline V gene sequence: CDR1 MNHNY, CDR2 SVGAGI (reference sequence). V was clipped by 8 bases and J by 4 bases, with 15 bases between them. CDR3 nucleotide sequence: TGTGCCAGCCGGGTAGGGACGGGTAATCAGCCCCAGCATTTT. It codes for CASRVGTGNQPQHF.

This clone was counted between two and nine times. V is TRBV5-1 and J is TRBJ1-3, with D uncertain. V dropped 4 bases and J dropped 0 bases, with 8 bases sitting between them. The germline V gene has CDR1 SGHRS and CDR2 YFSETQ. This CDR3 has 14 amino acids. CDR3 sequence: CASSPSHSGNTIYF. CDR3 DNA sequence: TGCGCCAGCAGCCCCAGCCACTCTGGAAACACCATATATTTT. The full variable domain, its missing parts supplied by reference TRBV5-1 and TRBJ1-3, is KAGVTQTPRYLIKTRGQQVTLSCSPISGHRSVSWYQQTPGQGLQFLFEYFSETQRNKGNFPGRFSGRQFSNSRSEMNVSTLELGDSALYLCASSPSHSGNTIYFGEGSWLTVV.

The chain employs TRBV28 and TRBJ1-5; possible D gene TRBD1, 5 bases. Per germline, CDR1 MDHEN and CDR2 SYDVKM. CDR3 length: 15 residues. Between the trimmed V and J ends, which lost 3 bases and 4 bases, there was a span of 13 bases. CDR3 nucleotides: TGTGCCAGCAGTTTCCTAGGGGCTGTTAATCAGCCCCAGCATTTT. The encoded protein is CASSFLGAVNQPQHF.

The chain employs TRBV7-9 and TRBJ1-3; the D gene is possibly TRBD1 (5 bases). The CDR3 is made up of 14 amino acids. CDR1 is SEHNR, CDR2 FQNEAQ, per germline (reference sequence). V gave up 5 bases and J gave up 4 bases, with 12 bases separating them. CDR3 region: CASSLPDRGNTIYF. The CDR3 DNA sequence: TGTGCCAGCAGCCTACCTGACAGAGGAAACACCATATATTTT.

The chain carries TRBV7-9 and TRBJ1-2; possibly TRBD1 for D (6 bases). V was clipped by 4 bases and J by 0 bases, with 9 bases between them. Germline loops: CDR1 SEHNR, CDR2 FQNEAQ (reference sequence). This CDR3 spans 14 amino acids. The CDR3 loop is CASSWDTTNYGYTF. The DNA of the CDR3 is TGTGCCAGCAGCTGGGACACCACTAACTATGGCTACACCTTC.

V gene TRBV6-1 combines with J gene TRBJ1-6; D is ambiguous. Germline V gene sequence: CDR1 MNHNS, CDR2 SASEGT. V lost 3 bases to trimming and J lost 6 bases, with 9 bases between them. This CDR3 has 14 residues. CDR3 sequence: CASSELGSNSPLHF. Written as DNA, the CDR3 is TGTGCCAGCAGTGAGTTAGGGAGTAATTCACCCCTCCACTTT.